This T cell receptor beta chain comes out of a study of shared clonotypes between healthy human individuals. Of note for this clone: Its antigen is unidentified.

Data came from immunoSEQ multiplex PCR; TCRdb stores just in-frame clones and leaves some out. The profile shows about 2 million clones, roughly 95% of them singletons. Germline lookup yields CDR1 MNHEY and CDR2 SVGAGI. The CDR3 covers 16 residues. Study-wide points: Unshared clonotypes carried lower generation probabilities than those common to all four donors. Among donors, clonotype sharing was expected to be affected by sequencing depth.

Naive CD8 cells lacked CD45RO and underwent positive selection for CCR7, leaving out terminally differentiated effector memory CD45RA+ cells. The origin of this receptor is a man aged 18 to 30 in good health. The chain uses TRBV6-5 and TRBJ2-5; TRBD1 matches at 8 bases. The J call may be wrong; the DNA end is better matched by TRBJ2-7. Input material: naive CD8+ T cells sorted from blood. The CDR3 nucleotides read TGTGCCAGCAGTTACTCGACGGGACAGGCTTTTTACGAGCAGTACTTC. This gives the protein CASSYSTGQAFYEQYF.